These T cell receptor beta chains were read from a single sample in a study of blood T cell repertoires in COVID-19. The repertoire was sequenced with immunoSEQ multiplex PCR; TCRdb's copy has only in-frame clones and lacks some. In the table there are more than 150,000 clones, 90% to 95% of which are singletons. The sequenced material came from peripheral blood. These receptor sequences come from a man aged 30 to 39 with COVID-19, enrolled during active disease. The CDR3 runs from the conserved cysteine through the conserved F or W. Fields, in order: clone size, J gene, D gene, V gene, CDR3 protein, CDR3 DNA. A D gene is named only where the DNA matches it firmly. A clone size is listed for some rows: how often the clone was seen (once, few, many), or a class if it is expanded.

clone_size: few; j_call: TRBJ1-1; d_call: .; v_call: TRBV11-2; cdr3_aa: CASSPMNTEAFF; cdr3_nt: TGTGCCAGCAGCCCTATGAACACTGAAGCTTTCTTT
clone_size: .; j_call: TRBJ2-7; d_call: TRBD2; v_call: TRBV2; cdr3_aa: CASSPALKLAGGYEQYF; cdr3_nt: TGTGCCAGCAGTCCGGCCCTCAAACTAGCGGGTGGCTACGAGCAGTACTTC
clone_size: .; j_call: TRBJ2-7; d_call: .; v_call: TRBV3-1/TRBV3-2; cdr3_aa: CASSRSQGSSYEQYF; cdr3_nt: TGTGCCAGCAGCCGAAGTCAGGGGAGCTCCTACGAGCAGTACTTC
clone_size: .; j_call: TRBJ1-2; d_call: .; v_call: TRBV6-6; cdr3_aa: CASSYGKVPGGYTF; cdr3_nt: TGTGCCAGCAGCTACGGGAAAGTGCCGGGGGGCTACACCTTC
clone_size: .; j_call: TRBJ2-1; d_call: TRBD2; v_call: TRBV2; cdr3_aa: CASSLLAGGSYNEQFF; cdr3_nt: TGTGCCAGCAGTCTTTTAGCGGGGGGGAGCTACAATGAGCAGTTCTTC
clone_size: .; j_call: TRBJ1-5; d_call: .; v_call: TRBV7-5; cdr3_aa: CVRSSDRHQPQHF; cdr3_nt: TGTGTCAGAAGCTCGGACAGGCATCAGCCCCAGCATTTT
clone_size: .; j_call: TRBJ1-3; d_call: .; v_call: TRBV9; cdr3_aa: CASSDMAGGNTIYF; cdr3_nt: TGTGCCAGCAGCGACATGGCGGGTGGAAACACCATATATTTT
clone_size: .; j_call: TRBJ2-2; d_call: .; v_call: TRBV5-1; cdr3_aa: CASSLGFNTGELFF; cdr3_nt: TGCGCCAGCAGTCTAGGATTCAACACCGGGGAGCTGTTTTTT
clone_size: .; j_call: TRBJ2-7; d_call: TRBD1; v_call: TRBV4-1; cdr3_aa: CASSQVPGQGSYEQYF; cdr3_nt: TGCGCCAGCAGCCAAGTGCCGGGACAGGGTTCCTACGAGCAGTACTTC
clone_size: .; j_call: TRBJ1-2; d_call: .; v_call: TRBV5-4; cdr3_aa: CASSRAGPNYGYTF; cdr3_nt: TGTGCCAGCAGCCGGGCAGGGCCGAACTATGGCTACACCTTC
clone_size: .; j_call: TRBJ2-2; d_call: TRBD1; v_call: TRBV19; cdr3_aa: CASSRSDWTGWTGELFF; cdr3_nt: TGTGCCAGTAGTAGGAGCGACTGGACAGGGTGGACCGGGGAGCTGTTTTTT
clone_size: .; j_call: TRBJ1-1; d_call: .; v_call: TRBV9; cdr3_aa: CASSVDRGGTEAFF; cdr3_nt: TGTGCCAGCAGCGTAGACAGAGGGGGCACTGAAGCTTTCTTT
clone_size: once; j_call: TRBJ2-7; d_call: .; v_call: TRBV5-6; cdr3_aa: CASSPRDSITPSYEQYF; cdr3_nt: TGTGCCAGCAGCCCCAGGGACTCCATAACCCCTTCCTACGAGCAGTACTTC
clone_size: .; j_call: TRBJ2-3; d_call: TRBD2; v_call: TRBV10-2; cdr3_aa: CASRKSAGGSTDTQYF; cdr3_nt: TGCGCCAGCAGGAAGTCCGCGGGGGGAAGCACAGATACGCAGTATTTT
clone_size: .; j_call: TRBJ1-5; d_call: TRBD1; v_call: TRBV11-2; cdr3_aa: CASSLLRGTGVQPQHF; cdr3_nt: TGTGCCAGCAGCTTATTAAGAGGGACAGGGGTTCAGCCCCAGCATTTT
clone_size: .; j_call: TRBJ1-2; d_call: .; v_call: TRBV9; cdr3_aa: CASSPPLKIGDNYGYTF; cdr3_nt: TGTGCCAGCAGCCCTCCCCTAAAGATAGGAGACAACTATGGCTACACCTTC
clone_size: .; j_call: TRBJ1-2; d_call: TRBD1; v_call: TRBV28; cdr3_aa: CASSPRGRISYGYTF; cdr3_nt: TGTGCCAGCAGCCCCAGGGGGCGGATTAGCTATGGCTACACCTTC
clone_size: .; j_call: TRBJ1-6; d_call: .; v_call: TRBV4-1; cdr3_aa: CASSQEVRGNSPLHF; cdr3_nt: TGCGCCAGCAGCCAAGAGGTCCGGGGTAATTCACCCCTCCACTTT
clone_size: once; j_call: TRBJ1-2; d_call: TRBD1; v_call: TRBV30; cdr3_aa: CADRGGSGYTF; cdr3_nt: TGTGCGGACAGGGGTGGTTCCGGCTACACCTTC
clone_size: .; j_call: TRBJ1-4; d_call: TRBD1; v_call: TRBV19; cdr3_aa: CASSDPGQGGKLFF; cdr3_nt: TGTGCCAGTAGTGATCCGGGACAGGGCGGGAAACTGTTTTTT
clone_size: .; j_call: TRBJ1-1; d_call: .; v_call: TRBV30; cdr3_aa: CAWSVVPGTEAFF; cdr3_nt: TGTGCCTGGAGTGTTGTTCCGGGGACTGAAGCTTTCTTT
clone_size: .; j_call: TRBJ1-4; d_call: .; v_call: TRBV4-2; cdr3_aa: CASSPTTNEKLFF; cdr3_nt: TGTGCCAGCAGCCCAACAACTAATGAAAAACTGTTTTTT
clone_size: .; j_call: TRBJ1-5; d_call: .; v_call: TRBV3-1/TRBV3-2; cdr3_aa: CASSQAVNQPQHF; cdr3_nt: TGTGCCAGCAGCCAAGCGGTAAATCAGCCCCAGCATTTT
clone_size: .; j_call: TRBJ1-2; d_call: TRBD1; v_call: TRBV13; cdr3_aa: CASSTGQGAMPLGYTF; cdr3_nt: TGTGCCAGCAGCACAGGACAGGGGGCCATGCCACTTGGCTACACCTTC
clone_size: .; j_call: TRBJ2-3; d_call: .; v_call: TRBV19; cdr3_aa: CASSIVLTDTQYF; cdr3_nt: TGTGCCAGTAGTATAGTCCTCACAGATACGCAGTATTTT
clone_size: .; j_call: TRBJ2-7; d_call: .; v_call: TRBV7-9; cdr3_aa: CASSPGPAYEQYF; cdr3_nt: TGTGCCAGCAGCCCAGGGCCTGCCTACGAGCAGTACTTC
clone_size: .; j_call: TRBJ1-2; d_call: TRBD1; v_call: TRBV4-2; cdr3_aa: CASSPVTGDSGYTF; cdr3_nt: TGTGCCAGCAGCCCAGTCACAGGGGATTCTGGCTACACCTTC
clone_size: .; j_call: TRBJ2-3; d_call: .; v_call: TRBV9; cdr3_aa: CASSVAMWGGRTDTQYF; cdr3_nt: TGTGCCAGCAGCGTAGCTATGTGGGGGGGCAGGACAGATACGCAGTATTTT
clone_size: .; j_call: TRBJ1-1; d_call: .; v_call: TRBV6-5; cdr3_aa: CASTPWEGVNTEAFF; cdr3_nt: TGTGCCAGCACCCCGTGGGAGGGGGTGAACACTGAAGCTTTCTTT
clone_size: .; j_call: TRBJ1-1; d_call: .; v_call: TRBV7-9; cdr3_aa: CASSPQTGDDAEAFF; cdr3_nt: TGTGCCAGCAGCCCCCAAACGGGGGATGATGCTGAAGCTTTCTTT
clone_size: once; j_call: TRBJ1-4; d_call: TRBD1; v_call: TRBV29-1; cdr3_aa: CSVEGQGNEKLFF; cdr3_nt: TGCAGCGTTGAGGGACAGGGTAATGAAAAACTGTTTTTT
clone_size: .; j_call: TRBJ1-2; d_call: .; v_call: TRBV5-1; cdr3_aa: CASSLVARDVYGYTF; cdr3_nt: TGCGCCAGCAGCTTGGTTGCCAGGGATGTATATGGCTACACCTTC
clone_size: .; j_call: TRBJ1-2; d_call: .; v_call: TRBV12-3/TRBV12-4; cdr3_aa: CASRRTAHYGYTF; cdr3_nt: TGTGCCAGCAGACGGACAGCGCACTATGGCTACACCTTC
clone_size: .; j_call: TRBJ1-1; d_call: .; v_call: TRBV4-1; cdr3_aa: CASSQGGSRGGTEAFF; cdr3_nt: TGCGCCAGCAGCCAAGGAGGATCGAGGGGGGGAACTGAAGCTTTCTTT
clone_size: .; j_call: TRBJ2-5; d_call: TRBD1; v_call: TRBV19; cdr3_aa: CASSMGQGRETQYF; cdr3_nt: TGTGCCAGTAGTATGGGACAGGGCCGTGAGACCCAGTACTTC
clone_size: .; j_call: TRBJ2-1; d_call: .; v_call: TRBV7-3; cdr3_aa: CASSYRDNEQFF; cdr3_nt: TGTGCCAGCAGCTACAGGGACAATGAGCAGTTCTTC
clone_size: .; j_call: TRBJ2-2; d_call: .; v_call: TRBV5-4; cdr3_aa: CASTPARGNTGELFF; cdr3_nt: TGTGCCAGCACTCCCGCCAGGGGGAACACCGGGGAGCTGTTTTTT
clone_size: .; j_call: TRBJ1-2; d_call: TRBD1; v_call: TRBV5-5; cdr3_aa: CASSTGTGGGYTF; cdr3_nt: TGTGCCAGCAGCACGGGGACAGGGGGGGGCTACACCTTC
clone_size: .; j_call: TRBJ2-2; d_call: .; v_call: TRBV11-3; cdr3_aa: CASSLVPGGNTGELFF; cdr3_nt: TGTGCCAGCAGCTTAGTCCCCGGTGGGAACACCGGGGAGCTGTTTTTT
clone_size: .; j_call: TRBJ2-2; d_call: .; v_call: TRBV4-1; cdr3_aa: CASSQTGRGHGELFF; cdr3_nt: TGCGCCAGCAGCCAAACCGGGAGAGGCCACGGGGAGCTGTTTTTT
clone_size: once; j_call: TRBJ1-1; d_call: .; v_call: TRBV10-3; cdr3_aa: CASQRQMNTEAFF; cdr3_nt: TGTGCCTCCCAGAGACAGATGAACACTGAAGCTTTCTTT
clone_size: .; j_call: TRBJ1-5; d_call: TRBD1; v_call: TRBV6-2/TRBV6-3; cdr3_aa: CASSYPNRDRVISNQPQHF; cdr3_nt: TGTGCCAGCAGTTATCCGAACCGGGACAGGGTGATTAGCAATCAGCCCCAGCATTTT
clone_size: .; j_call: TRBJ1-2; d_call: .; v_call: TRBV6-4; cdr3_aa: CASSPWSGADYGYTF; cdr3_nt: TGTGCCAGCAGCCCATGGTCAGGGGCCGACTATGGCTACACCTTC
clone_size: .; j_call: TRBJ1-2; d_call: .; v_call: TRBV2; cdr3_aa: CASSEMTQDGYTF; cdr3_nt: TGTGCCAGCAGTGAAATGACACAGGATGGCTACACCTTC
clone_size: .; j_call: TRBJ2-2; d_call: TRBD1; v_call: TRBV5-4; cdr3_aa: CASSSPGQRVTGELFF; cdr3_nt: TGTGCCAGCAGCTCGCCGGGACAGAGGGTCACCGGGGAGCTGTTTTTT
clone_size: few; j_call: TRBJ1-5; d_call: TRBD1; v_call: TRBV5-5; cdr3_aa: CASRRTGAVNQPQHF; cdr3_nt: TGTGCCAGCAGACGGACAGGCGCAGTCAATCAGCCCCAGCATTTT
clone_size: .; j_call: TRBJ2-4; d_call: .; v_call: TRBV2; cdr3_aa: CASSLGGIQYF; cdr3_nt: TGTGCCAGCAGTTTAGGAGGTATTCAGTACTTC
clone_size: .; j_call: TRBJ1-4; d_call: .; v_call: TRBV7-7; cdr3_aa: CASSLTPGTGEKLFF; cdr3_nt: TGTGCCAGCAGCTTAACCCCCGGGACTGGTGAAAAACTGTTTTTT
clone_size: .; j_call: TRBJ1-1; d_call: .; v_call: TRBV25-1; cdr3_aa: CASSEAPGTPQNTEAFF; cdr3_nt: TGTGCCAGCAGTGAAGCCCCAGGAACCCCTCAGAACACTGAAGCTTTCTTT
clone_size: .; j_call: TRBJ1-6; d_call: .; v_call: TRBV27; cdr3_aa: CASSTRGEGNSPLHF; cdr3_nt: TGTGCCAGCAGTACCCGGGGAGAAGGCAATTCACCCCTCCACTTT
clone_size: .; j_call: TRBJ2-1; d_call: .; v_call: TRBV5-6; cdr3_aa: CASSTLDRWDEQFF; cdr3_nt: TGTGCCAGCAGCACCTTAGACAGGTGGGATGAGCAGTTCTTC
clone_size: .; j_call: TRBJ1-6; d_call: TRBD1; v_call: TRBV6-2/TRBV6-3; cdr3_aa: CASSYSWTGNSPLHF; cdr3_nt: TGTGCCAGCAGTTACTCGTGGACAGGTAATTCACCCCTCCACTTT
clone_size: .; j_call: TRBJ1-5; d_call: TRBD1; v_call: TRBV18; cdr3_aa: CASSRGRGGNQPQHF; cdr3_nt: TGTGCCAGCTCACGAGGCAGGGGGGGCAATCAGCCCCAGCATTTT
clone_size: few; j_call: TRBJ1-5; d_call: .; v_call: TRBV7-2; cdr3_aa: CASSLSRTKRTNQPQHF; cdr3_nt: TGTGCCAGCAGCTTAAGCCGGACAAAGAGGACGAATCAGCCCCAGCATTTT
clone_size: .; j_call: TRBJ1-6; d_call: .; v_call: TRBV6-6; cdr3_aa: CASSWGVSSYNSPLHF; cdr3_nt: TGTGCCAGCAGTTGGGGGGTCAGCTCCTATAATTCACCCCTCCACTTT
clone_size: .; j_call: TRBJ2-1; d_call: .; v_call: TRBV6-6; cdr3_aa: CAVRSGVNEQFF; cdr3_nt: TGTGCCGTAAGATCGGGGGTCAATGAGCAGTTCTTC
clone_size: .; j_call: TRBJ2-2; d_call: TRBD1; v_call: TRBV2; cdr3_aa: CASSELGQGPNTGELFF; cdr3_nt: TGTGCCAGCAGTGAATTGGGACAGGGGCCGAACACCGGGGAGCTGTTTTTT
clone_size: .; j_call: TRBJ1-2; d_call: .; v_call: TRBV5-1; cdr3_aa: CASSLGTDRFWAYGYTF; cdr3_nt: TGCGCCAGCAGCTTGGGGACCGACAGGTTCTGGGCCTATGGCTACACCTTC
clone_size: .; j_call: TRBJ2-1; d_call: TRBD1; v_call: TRBV6-5; cdr3_aa: CASTPGDSSYNEQFF; cdr3_nt: TGTGCCAGCACCCCCGGGGACAGCTCCTACAATGAGCAGTTCTTC